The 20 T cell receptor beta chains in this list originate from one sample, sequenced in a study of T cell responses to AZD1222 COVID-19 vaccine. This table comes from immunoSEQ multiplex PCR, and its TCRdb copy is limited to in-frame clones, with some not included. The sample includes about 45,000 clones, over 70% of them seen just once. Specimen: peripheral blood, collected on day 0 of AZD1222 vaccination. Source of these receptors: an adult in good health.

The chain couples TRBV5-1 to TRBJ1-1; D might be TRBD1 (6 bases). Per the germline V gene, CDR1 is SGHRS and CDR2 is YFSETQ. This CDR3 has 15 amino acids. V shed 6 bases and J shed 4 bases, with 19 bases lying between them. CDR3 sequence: CASTPLEGGSTEAFF. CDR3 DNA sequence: TGCGCCAGCACCCCCCTTGAGGGGGGGAGCACTGAAGCTTTCTTT.

CDR3 sequence reads: CASSAAGDIRAYEQYF. In nucleotides, the CDR3 is TGCGCCAGCAGTGCCGCGGGGGACATCCGAGCCTACGAGCAGTACTTC. This chain links TRBV5-1 with TRBJ2-7, with TRBD2 as a possible D gene (7 bases). This CDR3 is 16 amino acids long. The V end was cut by 5 bases, the J end by 2 bases, with 20 bases between. Germline V gives CDR1 SGHRS, CDR2 YFSETQ.

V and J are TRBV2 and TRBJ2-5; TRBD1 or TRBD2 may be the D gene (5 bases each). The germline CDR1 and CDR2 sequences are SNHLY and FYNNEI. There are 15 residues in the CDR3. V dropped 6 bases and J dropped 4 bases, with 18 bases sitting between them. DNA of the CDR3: TGTGCCAGCAGGGTCGGGATAGGGGTCGGAGAGACCCAGTACTTC. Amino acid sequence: CASRVGIGVGETQYF.

As DNA, the CDR3 is TGTGCCAGCAGTAAATGGGAACAGGGAGGAGGTTCACCCCTCCACTTT. The encoded protein is CASSKWEQGGGSPLHF. The rearrangement uses TRBV27 and TRBJ1-6, with a tentative D call TRBD1 (6 bases). The CDR3 has 16 residues. V was cut by 5 bases and J by 9 bases, with 20 bases left in between. The V gene's germline CDR1 is MNHEY and CDR2 SMNVEV (reference sequence).

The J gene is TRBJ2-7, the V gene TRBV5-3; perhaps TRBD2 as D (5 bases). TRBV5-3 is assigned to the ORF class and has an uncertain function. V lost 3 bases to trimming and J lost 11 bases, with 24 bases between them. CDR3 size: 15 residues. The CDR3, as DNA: TGTGCCAGAAGCTGCCCGGGAATCCACTTTCCCGTGGAGTACTTC. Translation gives CARSCPGIHFPVEYF.

CDR3 nucleotides: TGTGCCAGCAGCCGGGGGGACACTGAAGCTTTCTTT. This encodes CASSRGDTEAFF. The chain uses TRBV7-3 and TRBJ1-1; tentative D call: TRBD1 (5 bases). Germline V gene lookup returns CDR1 SGHTA and CDR2 FQGTGA. The V end lost 5 bases, the J end lost 3 bases, and 7 bases lay between the germline ends. CDR3 length: 12 residues. The complete variable domain, with remaining parts taken from reference TRBV7-3 and TRBJ1-1, reads GAGVSQTPSNKVTEKGKYVELRCDPISGHTALYWYRQSLGQGPEFLIYFQGTGAADDSGLPNDRFFAVRPEGSVSTLKIQRTERGDSAVYLCASSRGDTEAFFGQGTRLTVV.

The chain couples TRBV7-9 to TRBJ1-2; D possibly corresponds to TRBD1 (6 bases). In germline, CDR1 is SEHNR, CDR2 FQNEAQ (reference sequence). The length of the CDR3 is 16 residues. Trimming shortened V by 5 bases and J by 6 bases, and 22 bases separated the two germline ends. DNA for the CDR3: TGTGCCAGCAGCGAACGACCGACACAGGGACTTGATGGCTACACCTTC. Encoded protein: CASSERPTQGLDGYTF. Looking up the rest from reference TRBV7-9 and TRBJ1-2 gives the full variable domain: DTGVSQNPRHKITKRGQNVTFRCDPISEHNRLYWYRQTLGQGPEFLTYFQNEAQLEKSRLLSDRFSAERPKGSFSTLEIQRTEQGDSAMYLCASSERPTQGLDGYTFGSGTRLTVV.

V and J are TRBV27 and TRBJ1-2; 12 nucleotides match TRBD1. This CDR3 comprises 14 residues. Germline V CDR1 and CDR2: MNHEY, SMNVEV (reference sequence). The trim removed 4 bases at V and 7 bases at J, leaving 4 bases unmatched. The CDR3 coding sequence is TGTGCCAGCAGTTCGGGACAGGGGGCCGGTGGCTACACCTTC. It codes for CASSSGQGAGGYTF.

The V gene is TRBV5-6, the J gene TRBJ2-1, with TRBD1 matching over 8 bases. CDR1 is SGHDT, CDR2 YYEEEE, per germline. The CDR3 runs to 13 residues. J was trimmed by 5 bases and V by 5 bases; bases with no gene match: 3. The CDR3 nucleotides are TGTGCCAGCAGGACAGGGGTCCACAATGAGCAGTTCTTC. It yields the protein CASRTGVHNEQFF.

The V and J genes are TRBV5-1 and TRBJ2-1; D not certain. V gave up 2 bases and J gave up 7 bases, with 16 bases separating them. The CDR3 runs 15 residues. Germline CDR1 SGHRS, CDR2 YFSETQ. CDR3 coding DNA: TGCGCCAGCAGCTTAGTTGTCGCTTGGAGTAATGAGCAGTTCTTC. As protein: CASSLVVAWSNEQFF.

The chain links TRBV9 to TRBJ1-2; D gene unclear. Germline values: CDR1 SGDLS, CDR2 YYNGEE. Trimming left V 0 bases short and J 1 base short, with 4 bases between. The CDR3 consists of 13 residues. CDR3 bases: TGTGCCAGCAGCGTAGCCGTTAACTATGGCTACACCTTC. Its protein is CASSVAVNYGYTF.

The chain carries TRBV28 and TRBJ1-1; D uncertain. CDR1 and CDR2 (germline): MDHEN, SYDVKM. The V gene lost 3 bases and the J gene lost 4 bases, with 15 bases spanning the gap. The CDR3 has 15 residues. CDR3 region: CASSLSRSWGTEAFF. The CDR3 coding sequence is TGTGCCAGCAGTTTGTCCAGGAGCTGGGGCACTGAAGCTTTCTTT.

Here the CDR3 reads CASSPRTGNTEAFF. Here the CDR3 DNA reads TGTGCCAGCAGCCCGCGGACGGGGAACACTGAAGCTTTCTTT. The chain uses TRBV12-1 and TRBJ1-1. TRBV12-1 has pseudogene status. The CDR3 spans 14 residues.

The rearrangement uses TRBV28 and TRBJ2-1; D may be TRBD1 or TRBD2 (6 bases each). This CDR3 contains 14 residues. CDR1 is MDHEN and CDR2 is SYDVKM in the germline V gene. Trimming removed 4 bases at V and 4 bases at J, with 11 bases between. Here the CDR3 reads CASSWGASYNEQFF. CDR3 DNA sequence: TGTGCCAGCAGTTGGGGGGCGTCTTACAATGAGCAGTTCTTC.

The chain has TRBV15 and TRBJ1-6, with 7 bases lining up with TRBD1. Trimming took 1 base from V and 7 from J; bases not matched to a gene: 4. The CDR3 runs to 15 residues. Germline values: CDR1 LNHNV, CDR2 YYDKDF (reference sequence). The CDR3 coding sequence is TGTGCCACCAGCAGAGGATTACAGGGGAATTCACCCCTCCACTTT. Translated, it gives CATSRGLQGNSPLHF.

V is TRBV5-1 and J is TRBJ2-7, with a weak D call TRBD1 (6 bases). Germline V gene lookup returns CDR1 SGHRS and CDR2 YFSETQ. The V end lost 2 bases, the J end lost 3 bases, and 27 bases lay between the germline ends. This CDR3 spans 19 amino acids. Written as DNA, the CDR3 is TGCGCCAGCAGCTTTGGAGACTATTTGGACAGACGACCCCTCTACGAGCAGTACTTC. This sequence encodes CASSFGDYLDRRPLYEQYF.

The chain's CDR3 is CASSYPGAQETQYF. CDR3 nucleotide sequence: TGTGCCAGCAGTTACCCAGGAGCCCAAGAGACCCAGTACTTC. The V and J genes are TRBV6-6 and TRBJ2-5; no clear D. The germline V gene has CDR1 MNHNY and CDR2 SVGAGI (reference sequence). V shed 2 bases and J shed 1 base, with 8 bases lying between them. The CDR3 covers 14 residues.

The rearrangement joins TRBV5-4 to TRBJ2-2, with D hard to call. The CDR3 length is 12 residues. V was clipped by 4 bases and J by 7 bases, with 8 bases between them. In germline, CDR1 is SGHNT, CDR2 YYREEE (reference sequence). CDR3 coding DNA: TGTGCCAGCAGCCTCGAAGGCGGGGAGCTGTTTTTT. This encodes CASSLEGGELFF.

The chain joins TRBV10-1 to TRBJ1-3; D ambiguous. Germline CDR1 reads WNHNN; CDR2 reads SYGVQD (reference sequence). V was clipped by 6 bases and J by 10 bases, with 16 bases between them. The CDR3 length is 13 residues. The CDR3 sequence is CASSGVASGTIYF. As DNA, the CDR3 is TGCGCCAGCAGCGGGGTCGCCTCTGGAACCATATATTTT.

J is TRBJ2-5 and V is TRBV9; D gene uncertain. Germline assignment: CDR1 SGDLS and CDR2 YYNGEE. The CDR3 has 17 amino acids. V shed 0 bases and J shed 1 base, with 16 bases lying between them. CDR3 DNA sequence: TGTGCCAGCAGCGTAGCTTACGACACCCCCAGCCAAGAGACCCAGTACTTC. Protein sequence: CASSVAYDTPSQETQYF.